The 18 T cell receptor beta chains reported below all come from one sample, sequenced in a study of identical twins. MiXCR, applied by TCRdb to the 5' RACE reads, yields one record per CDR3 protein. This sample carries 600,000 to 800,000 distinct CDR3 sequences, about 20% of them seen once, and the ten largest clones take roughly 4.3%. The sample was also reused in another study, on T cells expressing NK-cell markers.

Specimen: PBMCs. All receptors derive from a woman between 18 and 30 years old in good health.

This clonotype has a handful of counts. Here the CDR3 DNA reads TGCAGTGCCCCAGTTGTGGGGGCGCGAGAGACCCAGTACTTC. It specifies CSAPVVGARETQYF. The J gene is TRBJ2-5, the V gene TRBV20-1; possible D gene TRBD1, 6 bases. V was shortened by 6 bases and J by 4 bases, with 18 bases between the two germline ends. Germline CDR1 is DFQATT and CDR2 is SNEGSKA (reference sequence). The CDR3 runs to 14 residues.

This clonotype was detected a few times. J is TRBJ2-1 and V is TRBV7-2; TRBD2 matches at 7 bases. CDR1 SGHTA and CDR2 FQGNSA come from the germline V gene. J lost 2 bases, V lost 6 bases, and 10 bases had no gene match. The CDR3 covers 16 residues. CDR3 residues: CASRQKSGVPYNEQFF. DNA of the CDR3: TGTGCCAGCAGACAAAAGAGCGGGGTCCCCTACAATGAGCAGTTCTTC.

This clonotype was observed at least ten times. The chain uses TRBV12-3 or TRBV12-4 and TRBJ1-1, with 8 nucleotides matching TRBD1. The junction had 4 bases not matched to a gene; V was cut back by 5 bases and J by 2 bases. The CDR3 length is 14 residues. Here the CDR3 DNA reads TGTGCCAGCAGTACGGGACAGGCCAACACTGAAGCTTTCTTT. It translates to CASSTGQANTEAFF.

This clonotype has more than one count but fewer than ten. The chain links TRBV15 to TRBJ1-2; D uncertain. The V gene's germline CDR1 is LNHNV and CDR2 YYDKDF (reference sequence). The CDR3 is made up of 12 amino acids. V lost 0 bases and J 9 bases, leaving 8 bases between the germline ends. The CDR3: CATSRDIGSYTF. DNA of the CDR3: TGTGCCACCAGCAGAGACATCGGGAGCTACACCTTC.

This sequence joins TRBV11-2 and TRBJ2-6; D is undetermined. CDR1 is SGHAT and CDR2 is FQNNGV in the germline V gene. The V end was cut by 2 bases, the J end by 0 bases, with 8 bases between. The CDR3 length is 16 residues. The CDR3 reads CASSLYGNSGANVLTF. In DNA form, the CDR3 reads TGTGCCAGCAGCTTATACGGAAACTCTGGGGCCAACGTCCTGACTTTC.

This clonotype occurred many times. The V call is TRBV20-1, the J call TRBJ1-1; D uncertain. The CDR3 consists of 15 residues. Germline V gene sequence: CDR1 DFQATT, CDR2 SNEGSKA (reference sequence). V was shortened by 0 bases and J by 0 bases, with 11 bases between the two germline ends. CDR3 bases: TGCAGTGCTAGAGACTTAGGACGGTTGAACACTGAAGCTTTCTTT. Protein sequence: CSARDLGRLNTEAFF.

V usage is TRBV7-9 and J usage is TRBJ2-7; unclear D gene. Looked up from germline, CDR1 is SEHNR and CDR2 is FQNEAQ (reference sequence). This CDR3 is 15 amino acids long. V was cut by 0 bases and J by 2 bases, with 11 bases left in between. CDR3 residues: CASSLAIGGAYEQYF. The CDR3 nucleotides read TGTGCCAGCAGCTTAGCGATCGGTGGGGCCTACGAGCAGTACTTC.

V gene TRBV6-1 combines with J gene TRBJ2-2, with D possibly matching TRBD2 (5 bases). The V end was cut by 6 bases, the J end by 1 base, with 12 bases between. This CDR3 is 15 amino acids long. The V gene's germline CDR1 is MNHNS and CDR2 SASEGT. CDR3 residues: CASRTSGLNTGELFF. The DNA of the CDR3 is TGTGCCAGCAGGACGAGCGGCCTGAACACCGGGGAGCTGTTTTTT.

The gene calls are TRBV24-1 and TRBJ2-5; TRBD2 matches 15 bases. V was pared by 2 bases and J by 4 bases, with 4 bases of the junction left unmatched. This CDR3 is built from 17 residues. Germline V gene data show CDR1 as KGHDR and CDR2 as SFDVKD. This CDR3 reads CATSDSGLAGGPETQYF. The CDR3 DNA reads TGTGCCACCAGTGATTCTGGACTAGCGGGAGGGCCAGAGACCCAGTACTTC.

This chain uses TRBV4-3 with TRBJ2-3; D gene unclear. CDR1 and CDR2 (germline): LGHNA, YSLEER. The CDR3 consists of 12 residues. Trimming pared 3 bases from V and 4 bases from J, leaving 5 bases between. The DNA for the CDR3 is TGCGCCAGCAGCCAGAGTCCAGATACGCAGTATTTT. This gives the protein CASSQSPDTQYF.

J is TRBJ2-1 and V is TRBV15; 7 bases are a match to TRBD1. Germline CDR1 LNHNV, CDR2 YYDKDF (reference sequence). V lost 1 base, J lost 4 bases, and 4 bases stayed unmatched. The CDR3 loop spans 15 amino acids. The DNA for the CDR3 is TGTGCCACCAGCAGAGGGACAGGAATTTACAATGAGCAGTTCTTC. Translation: CATSRGTGIYNEQFF.

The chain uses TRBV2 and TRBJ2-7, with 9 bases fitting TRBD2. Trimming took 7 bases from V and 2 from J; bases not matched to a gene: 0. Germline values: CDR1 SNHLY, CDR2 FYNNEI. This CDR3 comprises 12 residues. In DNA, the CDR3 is TGTGCCAGCATAGCGGGGGCCTACGAGCAGTACTTC. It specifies CASIAGAYEQYF.

The CDR3 sequence: CASSVALTDTQYF. In DNA, the CDR3 is TGTGCCAGCAGCGTAGCTCTTACAGATACGCAGTATTTT. The chain links TRBV9 to TRBJ2-3, with unresolved D. V was cut by 0 bases and J by 3 bases, with 5 bases left in between. Germline values: CDR1 SGDLS, CDR2 YYNGEE. The CDR3 runs 13 residues.

DNA of the CDR3: TGTGCCAGCAAACTAGGGACAGGGACAGATACGCAGTATTTT. Amino acid sequence: CASKLGTGTDTQYF. This chain links TRBV6-1 with TRBJ2-3; 9 bases line up with TRBD1. This CDR3 spans 14 amino acids. Losses at the gene ends were 7 bases for V and 3 bases for J; bases not matched to a gene: 5. Germline V gives CDR1 MNHNS, CDR2 SASEGT.

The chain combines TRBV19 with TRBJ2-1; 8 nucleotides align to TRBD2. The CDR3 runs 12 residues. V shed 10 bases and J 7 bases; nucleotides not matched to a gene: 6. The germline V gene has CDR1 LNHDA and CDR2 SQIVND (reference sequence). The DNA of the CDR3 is TGTGCCACCAACCGCGGGGGGAATGAGCAGTTCTTC. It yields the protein CATNRGGNEQFF.

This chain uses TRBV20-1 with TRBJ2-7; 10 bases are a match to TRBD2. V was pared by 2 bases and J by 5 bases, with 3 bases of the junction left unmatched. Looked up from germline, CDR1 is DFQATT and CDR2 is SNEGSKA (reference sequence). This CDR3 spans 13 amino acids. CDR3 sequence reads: CSARQREGNEQYF. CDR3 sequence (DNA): TGCAGTGCTAGACAGCGGGAGGGCAACGAGCAGTACTTC.

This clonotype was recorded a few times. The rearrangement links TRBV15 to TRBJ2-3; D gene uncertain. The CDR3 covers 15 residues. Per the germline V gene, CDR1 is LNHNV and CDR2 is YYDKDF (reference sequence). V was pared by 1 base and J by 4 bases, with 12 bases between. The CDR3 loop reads CATSRAVLSADTQYF. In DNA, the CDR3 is TGTGCCACCAGCAGAGCCGTCCTTTCCGCAGATACGCAGTATTTT. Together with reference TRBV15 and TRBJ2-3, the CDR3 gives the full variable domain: DAMVIQNPRYQVTQFGKPVTLSCSQTLNHNVMYWYQQKSSQAPKLLFHYYDKDFNNEADTPDNFQSRRPNTSFCFLDIRSPGLGDTAMYLCATSRAVLSADTQYFGPGTRLTVL.

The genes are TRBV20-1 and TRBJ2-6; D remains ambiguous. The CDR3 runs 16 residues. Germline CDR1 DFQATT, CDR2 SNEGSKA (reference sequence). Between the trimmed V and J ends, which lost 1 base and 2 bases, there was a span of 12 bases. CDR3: CSARVATDPGANVLTF. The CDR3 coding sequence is TGCAGTGCTAGAGTGGCGACCGACCCTGGGGCCAACGTCCTGACTTTC.